The sequence of this T cell receptor (beta chain) was determined in a study of T cells in Graves' hyperthyroidism and ophthalmopathy. The study, taken as a whole, reports: Most thyroid clonotypes that were expanded above 0.001 also turned up in blood.

Amplified regions were TCR beta CDR3 sequences from RNA transcripts. HTBI primers were the set used in a first-round RT-PCR of the TCR CDR3. TCRdb independently ran MiXCR on the multiplex PCR reads; one entry per CDR3 protein. Among approximately 620,000 distinct CDR3 sequences, roughly 13% were seen once, and the ten largest hold more than 5%. Reasons for excluding patients were uncontrolled infection, other autoimmune disease, pregnancy or lactation. The table lists this clonotype with many counts. Its cognate antigen is unknown. Sequences were obtained from blood. The source of this sequence is a woman in her twenties or thirties with Graves' hyperthyroidism that later progressed to Graves' ophthalmopathy.

CDR3 nucleotides: TGTGCCAGCAGTGGAGGGGACGGCCAGTACTTC. Its translation is CASSGGDGQYF. The genes are TRBV27 and TRBJ2-5; possibly TRBD2 for D (6 bases). The V and J ends lost 5 bases and 10 bases respectively, with 11 bases between them. In germline, CDR1 is MNHEY, CDR2 SMNVEV (reference sequence). The CDR3 runs 11 residues.